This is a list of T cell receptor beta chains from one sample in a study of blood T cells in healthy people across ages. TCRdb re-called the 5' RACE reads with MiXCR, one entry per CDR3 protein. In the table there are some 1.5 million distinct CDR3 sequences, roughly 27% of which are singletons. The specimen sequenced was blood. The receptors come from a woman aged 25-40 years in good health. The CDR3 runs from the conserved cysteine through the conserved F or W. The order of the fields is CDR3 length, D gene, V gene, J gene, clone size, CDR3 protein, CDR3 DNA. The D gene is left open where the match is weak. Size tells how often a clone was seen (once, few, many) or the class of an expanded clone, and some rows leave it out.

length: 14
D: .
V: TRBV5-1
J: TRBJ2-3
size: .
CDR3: CTSSLGRGQDTQYF
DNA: TGCACCAGCAGCTTGGGGAGGGGGCAAGATACGCAGTATTTT

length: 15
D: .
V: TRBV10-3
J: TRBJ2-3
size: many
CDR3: CAISESGTSTDTQYF
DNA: TGTGCCATCAGTGAGTCGGGGACTAGCACAGATACGCAGTATTTT

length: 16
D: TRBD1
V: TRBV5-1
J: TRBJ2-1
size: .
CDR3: CASSFTGGSTYNEQFF
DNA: TGCGCCAGCAGCTTTACAGGGGGTTCGACCTACAATGAGCAGTTCTTC

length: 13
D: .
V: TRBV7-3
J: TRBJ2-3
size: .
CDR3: CASSFEARDTQYF
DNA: TGTGCCAGCAGCTTCGAAGCCAGGGATACGCAGTATTTT

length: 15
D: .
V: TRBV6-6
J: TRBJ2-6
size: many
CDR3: CASSLHSSGANVLTF
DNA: TGTGCCAGCAGTTTGCACAGCTCTGGGGCCAACGTCCTGACTTTC

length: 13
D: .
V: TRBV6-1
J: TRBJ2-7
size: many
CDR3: CASSDTRTYEQYF
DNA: TGTGCCAGCAGCGATACTAGGACCTACGAGCAGTACTTC

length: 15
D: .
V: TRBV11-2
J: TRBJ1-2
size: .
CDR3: CASSLGPTRNYGYTF
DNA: TGTGCCAGCAGCTTGGGACCGACCCGTAACTATGGCTACACCTTC

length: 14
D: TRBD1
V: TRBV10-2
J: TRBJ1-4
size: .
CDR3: CASNCRGQEEKLFF
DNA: TGCGCCAGCAATTGCAGGGGGCAAGAGGAAAAACTGTTTTTT

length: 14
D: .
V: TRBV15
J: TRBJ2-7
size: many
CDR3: CATSRAGSLDEQYF
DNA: TGTGCCACCAGCAGAGCAGGCAGCTTGGACGAGCAGTACTTC

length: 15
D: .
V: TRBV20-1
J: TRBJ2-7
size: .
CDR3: CSARDNSHSSYEQYF
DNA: TGCAGTGCTAGAGATAACTCCCACAGCTCCTACGAGCAGTACTTC

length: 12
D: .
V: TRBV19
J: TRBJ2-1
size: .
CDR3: CASSNRGTEQFF
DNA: TGTGCCAGTAGTAATAGGGGGACTGAGCAGTTCTTC

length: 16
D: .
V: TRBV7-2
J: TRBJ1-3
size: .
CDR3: CASSLEIGLSGNTIYF
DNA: TGTGCCAGCAGCTTAGAAATAGGCCTCTCTGGAAACACCATATATTTT

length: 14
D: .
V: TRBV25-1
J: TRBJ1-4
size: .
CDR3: CASSEPESGEKLFF
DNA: TGTGCCAGCAGTGAACCCGAATCGGGGGAAAAACTGTTTTTT

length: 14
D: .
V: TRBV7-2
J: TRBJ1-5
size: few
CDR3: CASSLAGFNQPQHF
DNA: TGTGCCAGCAGCTTAGCAGGTTTCAATCAGCCCCAGCATTTT

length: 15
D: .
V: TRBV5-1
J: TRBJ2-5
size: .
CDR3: CASSLVDRGQETQYF
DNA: TGCGCCAGCAGCTTGGTGGACAGAGGACAAGAGACCCAGTACTTC

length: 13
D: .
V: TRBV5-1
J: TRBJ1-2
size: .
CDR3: CASSLEVGLGYTF
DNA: TGCGCCAGCAGCTTGGAGGTGGGCTTGGGCTACACCTTC

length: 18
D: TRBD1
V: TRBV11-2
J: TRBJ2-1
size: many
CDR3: CASSLLGWQGVSYNEQFF
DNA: TGTGCCAGCAGCTTATTGGGATGGCAGGGGGTATCCTACAATGAGCAGTTCTTC

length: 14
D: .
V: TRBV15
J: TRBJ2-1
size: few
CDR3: CATSRIGRTNEQFF
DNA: TGTGCCACCAGCAGGATCGGACGGACCAATGAGCAGTTCTTC

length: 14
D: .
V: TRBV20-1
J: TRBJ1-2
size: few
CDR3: CSASLGQANYGYTF
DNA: TGCAGTGCTAGCCTTGGTCAAGCTAACTATGGCTACACCTTC

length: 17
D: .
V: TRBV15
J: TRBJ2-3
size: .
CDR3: CATSRVQGGPPTDTQYF
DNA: TGTGCCACCAGCAGAGTACAAGGAGGACCCCCCACAGATACGCAGTATTTT

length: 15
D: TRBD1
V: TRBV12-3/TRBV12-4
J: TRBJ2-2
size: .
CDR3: CASREQGANTGELFF
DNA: TGTGCCAGCAGAGAACAGGGGGCAAACACCGGGGAGCTGTTTTTT

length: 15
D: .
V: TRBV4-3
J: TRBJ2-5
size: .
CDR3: CASSQDPRGGETQYF
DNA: TGCGCCAGCAGCCAAGATCCAAGGGGGGGAGAGACCCAGTACTTC

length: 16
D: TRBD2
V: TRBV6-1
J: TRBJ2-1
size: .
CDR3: CASSNLAGALGNEQFF
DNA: TGTGCCAGCAGTAACCTAGCGGGAGCCCTCGGGAATGAGCAGTTCTTC

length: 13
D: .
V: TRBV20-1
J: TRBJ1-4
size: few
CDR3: CSAPGVANEKLFF
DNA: TGCAGTGCTCCGGGAGTGGCTAATGAAAAACTGTTTTTT

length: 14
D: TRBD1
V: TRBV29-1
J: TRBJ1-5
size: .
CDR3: CSVRQGASNQPQHF
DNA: TGCAGCGTGCGGCAGGGGGCTAGCAATCAGCCCCAGCATTTT

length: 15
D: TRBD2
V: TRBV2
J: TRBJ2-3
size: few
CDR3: CASTGLAGEQDTQYF
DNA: TGTGCCAGCACGGGGCTAGCGGGGGAGCAAGATACGCAGTATTTT